One TCR beta chain is described in this entry. What antigen it recognizes has not been identified. Qualities for individual bases were not recorded, and no much larger clone is one base off. The sample originates from a study of T cell responses to AZD1222 COVID-19 vaccine (dated by TCRdb to the early 2020s). Regarding the study in general: AZD1222 recipients given second doses at about 4 weeks or at about 12 weeks were pooled, since spike-specific TCR depth and breadth were not found to differ between the two schedules. A total of more than 230 trial participants underwent TCR sequencing, of whom roughly 210 had received two doses of AZD1222 and approximately 25 had received two doses of the MenACWY control vaccine. Trial participants were enrolled by age into subgroups of 18-55, 56-69 and 70-plus years, and around 150, 29 and 61 TCR-sequenced participants, respectively, were included in these subgroups.

The CDR3 regions of human TCRbeta chains were subjected to immunosequencing. As for how the authors treated the data: TCRs in the repertoires were compared against a reference library of SARS-CoV-2-specific TCRs that had been generated with the MIRA antigen-specificity platform. Breadth meant the fraction of unique TCRs that were SARS-CoV-2-associated, whereas depth meant the fraction of total T cells that were SARS-CoV-2-associated. Using the MIRA data, every spike-specific TCR was mapped to the spike region that the TCR reacted to and assigned to either a CD4 or a CD8 class. Log10-transformed breadth and depth values were compared by one-way ANOVA with Sidak's multiple comparisons tests. Drawn from immuneACCESS, this table holds only the in-frame rearrangements with V and J called that TCRdb kept. Clones are partly lost; checked studies trace under half to an unresolved V gene and leave the rest unexplained. Clone size and the V and J calls come from that table; the DNA yielded D and trimming. This sample gives roughly 120,000 clones in total; 70% to 90% of them show up just once. The top ten hold around 1.6% of the sample.

The time point label corresponds to: baseline before first vaccination. Vaccinee samples were obtained from the UK trials COV001 and COV002, which included a single-blind randomized controlled phase 2/3 trial of AZD1222 (ChAdOx1 nCoV-19) in healthy adults. For TCRbeta chain sequencing, PBMC samples from trial participants were taken at day 0 and at day 28 after the second dose. The CDR3 runs 16 amino acids, cysteine and phenylalanine included. The read is trimmed to its CDR3 DNA, 48 bases read in frame from base 1. Reading the germline V gene gives CDR1 SGHTA and CDR2 FQGNSA. From V the trimming removes 2 bases and from J it removes 0 bases, while the gene matches leave 2 bases of the junction unaccounted for. General study outcomes and caveats: Epitopes outside the regions mutated in the B.1.351 and B.1.1.7 variants were reportedly recognized by nearly half of the unique spike-specific TCRs. The vaccine-associated CD4 TCRs covered the entire spike protein, and the dominant responses fell in regions 160-218 and 743-854. Because no day 14 peak-response samples were available, the repertoires could be characterized only after the peak T cell response. Conclusions about previously exposed vaccinees are limited because only five to seven AZD1222 recipients were SARS-CoV-2 seropositive at baseline. Participants were mostly white British, with more females than males. The authors suggested clonal diversity may have been underestimated. The 56-69-year group was small, and its depth increase did not reach significance, likely because of low power. After two AZD1222 doses, spike-specific TCR breadth and depth were significantly higher than at day 0 and than in MenACWY recipients.

The receptor's source is an adult in good health. Source: peripheral blood, taken on day 0 of AZD1222 vaccination. The chain employs TRBV7-2 and TRBJ2-1, with TRBD2 matching 9 junction bases. The DNA reads TGTGCCAGCAGCTTAACTAGCGGGCACTCCTACAATGAGCAGTTCTTC. Translated, this is CASSLTSGHSYNEQFF. The CDR3, completed at both ends by the reference TRBV7-2 and TRBJ2-1 genes, gives the full variable domain GAGVSQSPSNKVTEKGKDVELRCDPISGHTALYWYRQSLGQGLEFLIYFQGNSAPDKSGLPSDRFSAERTGGSVSTLTIQRTQQEDSAVYLCASSLTSGHSYNEQFFGPGTRLTVL.